This paragraph reports one T cell receptor (beta chain). This sample was taken from a study of blood T cell repertoires in COVID-19. Overall study context: Whether acute or convalescent, the COVID-19 samples came from the United States, Italy and Spain.

In the source study's methods: Nucleated cell counts were estimated from reference gene primer amplification. The table came from immunoSEQ multiplex PCR; TCRdb's copy has only in-frame clones and leaves some out. The V and J calls and the clone size are those of that table, but D and trimming were determined from the DNA. Seen here are about 190,000 clones, less than 80% observed once, and the top ten hold around 11%. With V trimmed by 6 bases and J by 3 bases, 4 bases remained unmatched. Looked up from germline, CDR1 is MGHDK and CDR2 is SYGVNS. CDR3 size: 14 residues. Sequencing used peripheral blood. The chain combines TRBV25-1 with TRBJ2-7; 11 bases are shared with TRBD1. This receptor was obtained from a woman aged 45 to 65 with acute or convalescent COVID-19. CDR3 nucleotide sequence: TGTGCCAGCAGCAGGACAGGGGGCTTCTACGAGCAGTACTTC. Translated, it gives CASSRTGGFYEQYF.